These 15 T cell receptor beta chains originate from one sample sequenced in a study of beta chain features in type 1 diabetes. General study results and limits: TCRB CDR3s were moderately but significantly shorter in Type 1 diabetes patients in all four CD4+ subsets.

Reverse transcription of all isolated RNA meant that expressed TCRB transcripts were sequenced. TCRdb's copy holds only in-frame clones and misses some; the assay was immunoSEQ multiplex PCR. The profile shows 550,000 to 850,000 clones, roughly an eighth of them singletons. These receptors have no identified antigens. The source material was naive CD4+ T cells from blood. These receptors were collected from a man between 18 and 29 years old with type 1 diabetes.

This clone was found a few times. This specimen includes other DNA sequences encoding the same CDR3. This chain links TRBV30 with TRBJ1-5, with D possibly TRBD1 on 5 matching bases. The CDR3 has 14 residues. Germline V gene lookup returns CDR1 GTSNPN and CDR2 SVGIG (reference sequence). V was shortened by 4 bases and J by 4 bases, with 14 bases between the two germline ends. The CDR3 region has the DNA TGTGCCTGGACATGGGCTGGGGGAAATCAGCCCCAGCATTTT. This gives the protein CAWTWAGGNQPQHF.

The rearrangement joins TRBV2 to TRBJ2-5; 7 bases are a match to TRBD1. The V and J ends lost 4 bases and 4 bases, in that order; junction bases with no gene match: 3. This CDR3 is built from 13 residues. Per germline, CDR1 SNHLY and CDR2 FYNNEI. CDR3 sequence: CASSAQGVETQYF. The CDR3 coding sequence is TGTGCCAGCAGTGCGCAGGGGGTAGAGACCCAGTACTTC.

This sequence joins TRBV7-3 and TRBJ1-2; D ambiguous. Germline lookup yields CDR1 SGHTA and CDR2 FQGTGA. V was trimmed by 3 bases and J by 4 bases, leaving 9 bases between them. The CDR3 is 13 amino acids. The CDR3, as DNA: TGTGCCAGCAGCTTGGACGGGGTCTATGGCTACACCTTC. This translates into CASSLDGVYGYTF.

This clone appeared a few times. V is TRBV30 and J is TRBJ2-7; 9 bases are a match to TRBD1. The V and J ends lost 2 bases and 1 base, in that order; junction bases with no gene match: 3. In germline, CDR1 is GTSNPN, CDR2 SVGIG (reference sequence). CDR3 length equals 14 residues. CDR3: CAWSTGQGSYEQYF. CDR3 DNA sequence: TGTGCCTGGAGTACGGGACAGGGATCCTACGAGCAGTACTTC.

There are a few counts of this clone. The CDR3 nucleotides read TGCGCCAGCAGCCAAGATAATCCTAGCGGGGCCCAAGGGAATGAGCAGTTCTTC. Translation gives CASSQDNPSGAQGNEQFF. The V call is TRBV4-1, the J call TRBJ2-1; 9 bases align to TRBD2. V lost 0 bases to trimming and J lost 7 bases; unmatched junction nucleotides: 13. The CDR3 loop spans 18 amino acids. Germline V lookup: CDR1 MGHRA, CDR2 YSYEKL.

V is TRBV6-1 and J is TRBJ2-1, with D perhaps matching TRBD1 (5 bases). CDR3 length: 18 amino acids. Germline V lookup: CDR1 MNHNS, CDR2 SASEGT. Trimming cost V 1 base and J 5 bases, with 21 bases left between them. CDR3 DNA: TGTGCCAGCAGTGAAGACCCTCCTATTCTAGGGGCAAACAATGAGCAGTTCTTC. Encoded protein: CASSEDPPILGANNEQFF.

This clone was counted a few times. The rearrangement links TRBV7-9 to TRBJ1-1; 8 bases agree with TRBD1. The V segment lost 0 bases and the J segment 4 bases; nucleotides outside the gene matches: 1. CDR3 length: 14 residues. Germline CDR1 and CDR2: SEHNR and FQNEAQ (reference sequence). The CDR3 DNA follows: TGTGCCAGCAGCTTAGCCAGGGGGCTCACTGAAGCTTTCTTT. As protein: CASSLARGLTEAFF.

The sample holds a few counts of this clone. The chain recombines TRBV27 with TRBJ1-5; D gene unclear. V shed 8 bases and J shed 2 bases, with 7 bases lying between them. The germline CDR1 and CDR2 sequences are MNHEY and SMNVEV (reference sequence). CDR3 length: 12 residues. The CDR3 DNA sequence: TGTGCCAGCGGTGCGGGCAATCAGCCCCAGCATTTT. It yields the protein CASGAGNQPQHF.

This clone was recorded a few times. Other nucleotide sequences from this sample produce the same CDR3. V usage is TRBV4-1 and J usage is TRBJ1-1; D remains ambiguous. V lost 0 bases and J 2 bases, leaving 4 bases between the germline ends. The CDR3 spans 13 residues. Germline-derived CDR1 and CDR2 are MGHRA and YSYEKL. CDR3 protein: CASSQDRNTEAFF. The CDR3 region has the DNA TGCGCCAGCAGCCAAGACCGCAACACTGAAGCTTTCTTT.

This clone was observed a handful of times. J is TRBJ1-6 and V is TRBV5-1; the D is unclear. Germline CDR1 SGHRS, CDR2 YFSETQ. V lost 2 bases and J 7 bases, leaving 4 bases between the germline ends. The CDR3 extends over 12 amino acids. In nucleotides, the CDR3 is TGCGCCAGCAGCTTATCCAATTCACCCCTCCACTTT. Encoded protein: CASSLSNSPLHF.

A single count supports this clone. As DNA, the CDR3 is TGTGCCAGCAGTGAATGGCCAGGGAGGGGGGAAGCTTTCTTT. As protein: CASSEWPGRGEAFF. The V gene is TRBV25-1, the J gene TRBJ1-1; a weak D match, TRBD1 (6 bases). The CDR3 runs to 14 residues. CDR1 is MGHDK and CDR2 is SYGVNS in the germline V gene. The V gene lost 1 base and the J gene lost 8 bases, with 14 bases spanning the gap.

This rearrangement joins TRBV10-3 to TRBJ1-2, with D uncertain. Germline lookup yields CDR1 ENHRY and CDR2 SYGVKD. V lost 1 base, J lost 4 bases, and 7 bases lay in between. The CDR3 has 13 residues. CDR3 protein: CAISEYSLYGYTF. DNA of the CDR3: TGTGCCATCAGTGAGTACAGCCTCTATGGCTACACCTTC.

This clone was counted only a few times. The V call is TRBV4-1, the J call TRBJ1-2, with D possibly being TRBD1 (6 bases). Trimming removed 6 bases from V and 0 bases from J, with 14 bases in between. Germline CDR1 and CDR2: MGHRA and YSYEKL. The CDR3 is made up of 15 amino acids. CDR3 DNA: TGCGCCAGCAGTTCTACTACAGGGACTAACTATGGCTACACCTTC. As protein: CASSSTTGTNYGYTF.

In DNA, the CDR3 is TGTGCCAGCAGTGAAGCGCCCCCGGGGACGCAGTATTTT. Amino acid sequence: CASSEAPPGTQYF. This chain uses TRBV2 with TRBJ2-3; D may be TRBD2 (5 bases). Germline values: CDR1 SNHLY, CDR2 FYNNEI. This CDR3 is built from 13 residues. V was cut by 0 bases and J by 9 bases, with 10 bases left in between.

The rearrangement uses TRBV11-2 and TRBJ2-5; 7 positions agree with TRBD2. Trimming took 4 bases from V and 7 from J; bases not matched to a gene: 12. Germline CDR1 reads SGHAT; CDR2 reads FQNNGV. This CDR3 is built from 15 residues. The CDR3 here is CASSSTTASGGTQYF. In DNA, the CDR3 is TGTGCCAGCAGCTCCACGACAGCATCGGGAGGGACCCAGTACTTC.